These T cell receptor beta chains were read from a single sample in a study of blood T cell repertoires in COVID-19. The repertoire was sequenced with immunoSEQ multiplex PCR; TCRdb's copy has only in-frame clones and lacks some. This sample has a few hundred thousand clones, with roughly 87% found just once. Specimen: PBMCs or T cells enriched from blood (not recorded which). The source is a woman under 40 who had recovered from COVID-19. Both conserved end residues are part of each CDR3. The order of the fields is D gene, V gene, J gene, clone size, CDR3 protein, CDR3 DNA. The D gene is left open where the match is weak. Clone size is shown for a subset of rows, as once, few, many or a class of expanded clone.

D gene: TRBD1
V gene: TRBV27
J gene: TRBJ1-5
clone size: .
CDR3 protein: CASSPRQGAGGPQHF
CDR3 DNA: TGTGCCAGCAGTCCCCGACAGGGGGCGGGTGGGCCCCAGCATTTT

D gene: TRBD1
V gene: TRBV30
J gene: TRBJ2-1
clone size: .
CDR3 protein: CANDRANEQFF
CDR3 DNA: TGTGCCAACGACAGGGCAAATGAGCAGTTCTTC

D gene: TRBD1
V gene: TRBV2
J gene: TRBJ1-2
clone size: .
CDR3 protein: CASRGTGVGYGYTF
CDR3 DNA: TGTGCCAGCAGGGGGACAGGGGTGGGCTATGGCTACACCTTC

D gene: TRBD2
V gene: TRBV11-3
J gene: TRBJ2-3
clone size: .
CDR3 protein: CASSRRAGGAPFFISTQYF
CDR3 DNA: TGTGCCAGCAGCCGTAGGGCCGGGGGGGCCCCCTTTTTTATCAGTACGCAGTATTTT

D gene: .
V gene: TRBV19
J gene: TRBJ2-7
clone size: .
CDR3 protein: CASSMPAGYEQYF
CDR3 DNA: TGTGCCAGTAGTATGCCCGCGGGGTACGAGCAGTACTTC

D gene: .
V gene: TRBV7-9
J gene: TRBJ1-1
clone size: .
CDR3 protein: CASSLAGAMNTEAFF
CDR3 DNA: TGTGCCAGCAGCTTAGCAGGGGCCATGAACACTGAAGCTTTCTTT

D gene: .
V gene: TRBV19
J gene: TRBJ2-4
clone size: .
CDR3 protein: CASSILDPKNIQYF
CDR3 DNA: TGTGCCAGTAGTATTCTAGATCCCAAAAACATTCAGTACTTC

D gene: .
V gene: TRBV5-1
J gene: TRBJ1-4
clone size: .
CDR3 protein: CASSLNGGNEKLFF
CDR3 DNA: TGCGCCAGCAGCTTGAATGGGGGCAATGAAAAACTGTTTTTT

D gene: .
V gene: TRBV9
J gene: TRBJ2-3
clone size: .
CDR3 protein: CASSVLSSSTDTQYF
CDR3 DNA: TGTGCCAGCAGCGTCCTCTCTTCTAGCACAGATACGCAGTATTTT

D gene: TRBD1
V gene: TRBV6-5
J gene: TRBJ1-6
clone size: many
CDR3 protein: CASSYAGGRGSPLHF
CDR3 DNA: TGTGCCAGCAGTTACGCAGGGGGACGTGGCTCACCCCTCCACTTT

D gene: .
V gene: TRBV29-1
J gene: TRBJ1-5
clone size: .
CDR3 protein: CSVAAGLGQPQHF
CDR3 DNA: TGCAGCGTTGCGGCAGGGCTGGGTCAGCCCCAGCATTTT

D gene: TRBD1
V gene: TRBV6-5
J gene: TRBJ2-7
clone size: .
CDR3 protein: CASVGYGTGPYEQYF
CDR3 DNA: TGTGCCAGCGTTGGTTATGGGACAGGCCCCTACGAGCAGTACTTC

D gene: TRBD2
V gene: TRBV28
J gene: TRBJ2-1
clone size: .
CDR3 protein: CASSTPAGDSYNEQFF
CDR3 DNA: TGTGCCAGCAGTACCCCTGCGGGGGACTCCTACAATGAGCAGTTCTTC

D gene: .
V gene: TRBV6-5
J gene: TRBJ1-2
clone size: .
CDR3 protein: CASSYSLKDSNYGYTF
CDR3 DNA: TGTGCCAGCAGTTACTCGTTAAAGGATAGCAACTATGGCTACACCTTC

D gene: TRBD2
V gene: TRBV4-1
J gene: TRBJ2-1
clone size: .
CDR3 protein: CASSPLLAGGRDEQFF
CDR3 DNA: TGCGCCAGCAGCCCCTTACTAGCGGGGGGGCGCGATGAGCAGTTCTTC

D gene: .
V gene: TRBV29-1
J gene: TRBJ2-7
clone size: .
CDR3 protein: CSVWANEQYF
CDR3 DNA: TGCAGCGTTTGGGCCAACGAGCAGTACTTC

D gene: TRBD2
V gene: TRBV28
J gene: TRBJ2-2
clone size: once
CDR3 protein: CASSHPTGTSSGELFF
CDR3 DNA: TGTGCCAGCAGCCACCCAACCGGGACTAGTTCCGGGGAGCTGTTTTTT

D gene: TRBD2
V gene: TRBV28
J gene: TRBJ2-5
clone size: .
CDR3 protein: CATTVGGWVQETQYF
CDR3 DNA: TGTGCCACCACCGTGGGGGGGTGGGTCCAAGAGACCCAGTACTTC

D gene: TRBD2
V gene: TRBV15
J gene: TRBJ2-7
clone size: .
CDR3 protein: CATSRELAGGYYEQYF
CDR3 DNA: TGTGCCACCAGCAGAGAATTAGCGGGAGGGTACTACGAGCAGTACTTC

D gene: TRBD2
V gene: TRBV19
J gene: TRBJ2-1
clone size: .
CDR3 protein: CASSIFAGGPSGFYNEQFF
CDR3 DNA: TGTGCCAGTAGTATCTTCGCGGGAGGGCCTAGCGGATTCTACAATGAGCAGTTCTTC

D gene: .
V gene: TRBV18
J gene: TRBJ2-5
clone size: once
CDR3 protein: CASSPLSAQETQYF
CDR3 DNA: TGTGCCAGCTCACCACTGAGCGCTCAAGAGACCCAGTACTTC

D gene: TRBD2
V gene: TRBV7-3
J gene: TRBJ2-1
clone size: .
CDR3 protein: CASSLPFDSPWGGFF
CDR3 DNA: TGTGCCAGCAGCTTACCGTTCGACTCGCCCTGGGGGGGGTTCTTC

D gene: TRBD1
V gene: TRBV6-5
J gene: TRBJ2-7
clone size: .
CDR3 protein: CASSYRTGYEQYF
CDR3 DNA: TGTGCCAGCAGTTACCGGACAGGGTACGAGCAGTACTTC

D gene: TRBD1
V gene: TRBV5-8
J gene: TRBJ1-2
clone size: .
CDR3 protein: CASSFSKGAGGGYTF
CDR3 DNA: TGTGCCAGCAGCTTTTCAAAGGGGGCAGGGGGGGGCTACACCTTC

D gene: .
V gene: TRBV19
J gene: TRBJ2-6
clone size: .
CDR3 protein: CASTEGVSGANVLTF
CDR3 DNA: TGTGCCAGTACCGAGGGGGTCTCTGGGGCCAACGTCCTGACTTTC

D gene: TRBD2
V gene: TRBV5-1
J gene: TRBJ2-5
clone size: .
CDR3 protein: CASSLVASGVETQYF
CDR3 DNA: TGCGCCAGCAGCTTGGTGGCTAGCGGGGTAGAGACCCAGTACTTC